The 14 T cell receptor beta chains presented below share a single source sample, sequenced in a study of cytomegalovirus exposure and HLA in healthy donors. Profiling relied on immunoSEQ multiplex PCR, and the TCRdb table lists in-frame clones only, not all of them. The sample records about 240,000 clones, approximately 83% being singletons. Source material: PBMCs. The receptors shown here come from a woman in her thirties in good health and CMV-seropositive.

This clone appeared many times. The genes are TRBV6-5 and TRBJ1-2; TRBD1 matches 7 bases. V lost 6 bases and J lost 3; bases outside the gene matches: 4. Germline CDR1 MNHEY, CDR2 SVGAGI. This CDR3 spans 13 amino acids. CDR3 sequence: CASRQGEDYGYTF. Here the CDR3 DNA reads TGTGCCAGCAGGCAGGGGGAAGACTATGGCTACACCTTC.

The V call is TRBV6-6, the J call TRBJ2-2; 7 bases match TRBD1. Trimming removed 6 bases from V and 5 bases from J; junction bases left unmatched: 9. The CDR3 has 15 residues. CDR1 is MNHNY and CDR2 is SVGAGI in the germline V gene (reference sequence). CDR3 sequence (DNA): TGTGCCAGCAGAGTCACAGGGGTTTATACCGGGGAGCTGTTTTTT. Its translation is CASRVTGVYTGELFF.

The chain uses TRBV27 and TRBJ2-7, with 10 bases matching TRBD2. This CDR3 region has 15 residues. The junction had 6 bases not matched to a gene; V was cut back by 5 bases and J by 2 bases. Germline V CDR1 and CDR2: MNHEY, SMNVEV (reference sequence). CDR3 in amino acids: CASSPLAGAPYEQYF. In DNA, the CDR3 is TGTGCCAGCAGTCCCCTAGCGGGAGCCCCCTACGAGCAGTACTTC.

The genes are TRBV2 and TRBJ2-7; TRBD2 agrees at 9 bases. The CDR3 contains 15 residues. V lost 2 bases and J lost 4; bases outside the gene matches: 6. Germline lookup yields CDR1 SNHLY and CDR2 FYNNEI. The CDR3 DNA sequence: TGTGCCAGCAGTGAACTTACTAGCGGGTATTACGAGCAGTACTTC. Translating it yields CASSELTSGYYEQYF.

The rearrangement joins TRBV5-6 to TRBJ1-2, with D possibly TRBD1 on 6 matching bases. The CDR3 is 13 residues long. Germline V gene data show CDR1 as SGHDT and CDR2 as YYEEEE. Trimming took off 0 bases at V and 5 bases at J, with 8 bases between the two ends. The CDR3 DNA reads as TGTGCCAGCAGCTTGGAGGACAGATATGGCTACACCTTC. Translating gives CASSLEDRYGYTF.

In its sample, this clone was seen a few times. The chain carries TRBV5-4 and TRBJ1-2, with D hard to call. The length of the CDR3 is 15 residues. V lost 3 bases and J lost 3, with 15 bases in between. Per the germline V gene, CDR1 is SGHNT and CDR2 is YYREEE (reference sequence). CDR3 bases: TGTGCCAGCAGCTCCAAGTTAAAGGAGGACTATGGCTACACCTTC. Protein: CASSSKLKEDYGYTF.

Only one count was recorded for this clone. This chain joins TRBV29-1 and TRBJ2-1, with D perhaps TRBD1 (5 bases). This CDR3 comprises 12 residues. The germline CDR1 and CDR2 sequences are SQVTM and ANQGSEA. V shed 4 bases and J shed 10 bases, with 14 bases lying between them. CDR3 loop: CSVGTPRREQFF. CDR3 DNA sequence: TGCAGCGTTGGGACACCCCGGCGGGAGCAGTTCTTC.

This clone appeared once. CDR3 sequence reads: CASSPRTSGVYNEQFF. In DNA, the CDR3 is TGTGCCAGCAGCCCCCGGACTAGCGGGGTATACAATGAGCAGTTCTTC. The J gene is TRBJ2-1, the V gene TRBV11-2; 12 nucleotides line up with TRBD2. V trimming: 5 bases; J trimming: 4 bases; junction bases outside the gene matches: 6. Germline CDR1 reads SGHAT; CDR2 reads FQNNGV. CDR3 length equals 16 residues.

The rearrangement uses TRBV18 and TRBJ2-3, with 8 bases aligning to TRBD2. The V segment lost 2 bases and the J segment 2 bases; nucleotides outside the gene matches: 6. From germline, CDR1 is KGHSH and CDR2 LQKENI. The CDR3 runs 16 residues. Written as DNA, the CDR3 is TGTGCCAGCTCACCAGCGGGAGGCCAATTCACAGATACGCAGTATTTT. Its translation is CASSPAGGQFTDTQYF.

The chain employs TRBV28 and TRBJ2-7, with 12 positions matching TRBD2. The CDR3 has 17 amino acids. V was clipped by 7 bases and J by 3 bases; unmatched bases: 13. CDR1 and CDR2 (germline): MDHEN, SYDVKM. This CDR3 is CASIFQLAGGHVYEQYF. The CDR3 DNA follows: TGTGCCAGCATCTTCCAACTAGCGGGAGGACACGTCTACGAGCAGTACTTC. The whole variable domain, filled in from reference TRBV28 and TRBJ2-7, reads DVKVTQSSRYLVKRTGEKVFLECVQDMDHENMFWYRQDPGLGLRLIYFSYDVKMKEKGDIPEGYSVSREKKERFSLILESASTNQTSMYLCASIFQLAGGHVYEQYFGPGTRLTVT.

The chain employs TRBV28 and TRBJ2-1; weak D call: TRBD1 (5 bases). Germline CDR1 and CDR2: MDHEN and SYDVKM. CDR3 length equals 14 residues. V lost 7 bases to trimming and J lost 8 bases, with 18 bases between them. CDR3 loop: CASIPAGGRDEQFF. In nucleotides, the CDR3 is TGTGCCAGCATCCCGGCAGGTGGCAGGGATGAGCAGTTCTTC.

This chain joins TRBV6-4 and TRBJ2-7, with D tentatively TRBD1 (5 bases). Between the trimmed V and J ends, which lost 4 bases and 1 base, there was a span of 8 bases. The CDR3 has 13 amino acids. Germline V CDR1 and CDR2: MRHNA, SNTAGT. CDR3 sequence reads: CASSVGPSYEQYF. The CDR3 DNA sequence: TGTGCCAGCAGTGTGGGGCCATCCTACGAGCAGTACTTC.

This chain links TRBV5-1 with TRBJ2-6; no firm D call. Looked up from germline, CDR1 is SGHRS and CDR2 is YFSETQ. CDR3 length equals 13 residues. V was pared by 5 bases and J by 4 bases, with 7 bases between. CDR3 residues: CASSPLGANVLTF. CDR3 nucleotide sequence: TGCGCCAGCAGTCCCTTGGGGGCCAACGTCCTGACTTTC.

The CDR3 sequence is CASSFSGTANEKLFF. CDR3 nucleotide sequence: TGTGCCAGCAGCTTTTCCGGGACAGCTAATGAAAAACTGTTTTTT. This rearrangement joins TRBV7-9 to TRBJ1-4, with 7 bases that match TRBD1. Germline V lookup: CDR1 SEHNR, CDR2 FQNEAQ (reference sequence). The CDR3 runs 15 residues. After removal of 3 bases from V and 3 bases from J, the junction contained 4 bases not matched to a gene.